These T cell receptor beta chains were read from a single sample in a study of blood T cell repertoires in COVID-19. The table came from immunoSEQ multiplex PCR; TCRdb's copy has only in-frame clones and leaves some out. In the table there are approximately 100,000 clones, about 90% of which are singletons. Sequenced material: peripheral blood. All receptors derive from a man between 45 and 60 years old with acute or convalescent COVID-19. Both conserved end residues are part of each CDR3. The order of the fields is V gene, J gene, clone size, CDR3 length, D gene, CDR3 DNA, CDR3 protein. The D gene is left open where the match is weak. Some rows have no size entry. The others give once, few or many, or a class for an expanded clone.

TRBV14	TRBJ2-7	NA	14	NA	TGTGCCAGCAGTCTGCTGGGGGGATCCTACGAGCAGTACTTC	CASSLLGGSYEQYF
TRBV5-1	TRBJ1-2	NA	13	NA	TGCGCCAGCAGATTGACAGACAACTATGGCTACACCTTC	CASRLTDNYGYTF
TRBV6-1	TRBJ1-2	NA	14	NA	TGTGCCAGCAGTGACGGGGGGCGAAGCTATGGCTACACCTTC	CASSDGGRSYGYTF
TRBV7-8	TRBJ1-5	NA	15	TRBD1	TGTGCCAGCAGCCCGGGACAGGCCTCCAATCAGCCCCAGCATTTT	CASSPGQASNQPQHF
TRBV5-1	TRBJ2-7	NA	16	TRBD2	TGCGCCAGCAGCTTGGGTTGGGGGGGTGGCACCTACGAGCAGTACTTC	CASSLGWGGGTYEQYF
TRBV19	TRBJ2-3	NA	16	NA	TGTGCCAGTAGTCAACGACAGGCGCTTAGCACAGATACGCAGTATTTT	CASSQRQALSTDTQYF
TRBV3-1/TRBV3-2	TRBJ1-5	once	13	NA	TGTGCCAGCAGCCCCAGGGGCGGTCAGCCCCAGCATTTT	CASSPRGGQPQHF
TRBV4-1	TRBJ1-4	NA	15	NA	TGCGCCAGCAGACCACCACAGGGCAATAATGAAAAACTGTTTTTT	CASRPPQGNNEKLFF
TRBV7-2	TRBJ2-5	once	14	NA	TGTGCCAGCAGCTTAAGAAGGGGGGGGGAGACCCAGTACTTC	CASSLRRGGETQYF
TRBV3-1/TRBV3-2	TRBJ1-2	NA	14	TRBD1	TGTGCCAGCAGTTCTGACAGGGGTTCGTGGGGCTACACCTTC	CASSSDRGSWGYTF